The 3 T cell receptor beta chains given below trace back to one sample, sequenced in a study of beta chain features in type 1 diabetes. The investigators reverse transcribed all of the isolated RNA, so they sequenced expressed TCRB transcripts. This table comes from immunoSEQ multiplex PCR, and its TCRdb copy is limited to in-frame clones, with some not included. The table includes 200,000 to 250,000 clones, about 10% detected once. Sequenced material: naive CD4+ T cells from blood. These receptors were collected from a woman between 18 and 29 years old in good health.

The chain has TRBV5-1 and TRBJ1-1, with a tentative D call TRBD1 (6 bases). Germline V gene lookup returns CDR1 SGHRS and CDR2 YFSETQ. CDR3 size: 14 residues. Trimming pared 6 bases from V and 0 bases from J, leaving 12 bases between. The CDR3 bases are TGCGCCAGCAAGGTCCAGGGGATGAACACTGAAGCTTTCTTT. Amino acids: CASKVQGMNTEAFF. Complete variable domain (other parts from reference TRBV5-1 and TRBJ1-1): KAGVTQTPRYLIKTRGQQVTLSCSPISGHRSVSWYQQTPGQGLQFLFEYFSETQRNKGNFPGRFSGRQFSNSRSEMNVSTLELGDSALYLCASKVQGMNTEAFFGQGTRLTVV.

V and J are TRBV6-1 and TRBJ2-1; TRBD2 might be the D (6 bases). The CDR3 covers 14 residues. Trimming stripped 5 bases from V and 4 bases from J, with 12 bases between. Germline loops: CDR1 MNHNS, CDR2 SASEGT. The CDR3 sequence is CASSRASEYNEQFF. The CDR3 DNA follows: TGTGCCAGCAGTCGAGCTAGCGAGTACAATGAGCAGTTCTTC.

This clone was found a few times. The J gene is TRBJ2-7, the V gene TRBV14; 7 bases agree with TRBD1. V lost 6 bases to trimming and J lost 0 bases; unmatched junction nucleotides: 2. In germline, CDR1 is SGHDN, CDR2 FVKESK. The CDR3 totals 13 residues. Here the CDR3 reads CASRQGSSYEQYF. The CDR3 nucleotides read TGTGCCAGCAGACAGGGGAGCTCCTACGAGCAGTACTTC.